Below are 13 T cell receptor beta chains sequenced from a single sample in a study of a mutant IDH1 vaccine in newly diagnosed glioma. Libraries were prepared by immunoSEQ multiplex PCR; TCRdb keeps only in-frame clonotypes and omits some of them. The sample contains roughly 30,000 clones, about four fifths of which appear only once. Time point in this sample: week 47, end of study. Every vaccination contained 300 ug of the mutant IDH1 20-mer peptide and was paired with topical imiquimod. The antigens of these receptors remain unknown. The input for sequencing was PBMCs, taken from a glioma patient whose treatment included an IDH1 peptide vaccine. All receptors come from a man aged 25-40 years with glioma.

The V and J genes are TRBV7-3 and TRBJ2-5, with D possibly TRBD2 on 7 matching bases. CDR1 is SGHTA, CDR2 FQGTGA, per germline. The V and J ends lost 11 bases and 5 bases respectively, with 21 bases between them. This CDR3 contains 14 residues. CDR3 in amino acids: CASGGGGPSETQYF. DNA of the CDR3: TGTGCCTCCGGGGGCGGGGGACCATCGGAGACCCAGTACTTC.

The chain links TRBV7-2 to TRBJ2-7, with D perhaps matching TRBD1 or TRBD2 (5 bases each). There are 15 residues in the CDR3. Trimming took off 0 bases at V and 2 bases at J, with 11 bases between the two ends. Germline values: CDR1 SGHTA, CDR2 FQGNSA. The CDR3 coding sequence is TGTGCCAGCAGCTTAGCGACCGGGACGACCTACGAGCAGTACTTC. This codes for CASSLATGTTYEQYF.

The J gene is TRBJ2-7, the V gene TRBV4-1; 7 bases line up with TRBD2. Trimming removed 5 bases from V and 2 bases from J; junction bases left unmatched: 9. Germline CDR1 reads MGHRA; CDR2 reads YSYEKL. This CDR3 region has 15 residues. CDR3 nucleotides: TGCGCCAGCAGCACCCGACTAGCTGCAACCTACGAGCAGTACTTC. It is translated as CASSTRLAATYEQYF.

This chain joins TRBV5-4 and TRBJ1-2, with D possibly matching TRBD1 (6 bases). This CDR3 is 15 amino acids long. Germline lookup yields CDR1 SGHNT and CDR2 YYREEE (reference sequence). V was cut by 4 bases and J by 2 bases, with 15 bases left in between. The CDR3 reads CASSAGGRGNYGYTF. CDR3 DNA sequence: TGTGCCAGCAGCGCCGGGGGGCGGGGAAACTATGGCTACACCTTC.

The chain uses TRBV5-6 and TRBJ1-1; 9 nucleotides line up with TRBD1. CDR3 size: 15 residues. V was clipped by 1 base and J by 10 bases; unmatched bases: 11. Germline V lookup: CDR1 SGHDT, CDR2 YYEEEE. CDR3 sequence: CASSLLGQGQGRAFF. The CDR3 coding sequence is TGTGCCAGCAGCTTGTTGGGACAGGGCCAGGGGCGAGCTTTCTTT.

The chain uses TRBV30 and TRBJ2-1, with D unclear. The length of the CDR3 is 12 residues. Trimming left V 0 bases short and J 10 bases short, with 10 bases between. The germline CDR1 and CDR2 sequences are GTSNPN and SVGIG (reference sequence). The CDR3 here is CAWSVPETEQFF. The CDR3, as DNA: TGTGCCTGGAGTGTTCCAGAAACAGAGCAGTTCTTC.

This chain links TRBV7-2 with TRBJ2-1; 9 nucleotides match TRBD2. Germline CDR1 is SGHTA and CDR2 is FQGNSA. This CDR3 region has 15 residues. V dropped 2 bases and J dropped 7; count of bases not matched to a gene: 6. This chain's CDR3 is CASSLRAGGGNEQFF. The CDR3 DNA sequence: TGTGCCAGCAGCTTAAGAGCGGGGGGCGGGAATGAGCAGTTCTTC.

The chain couples TRBV5-1 to TRBJ1-1, with D perhaps TRBD1 (6 bases). V was trimmed by 7 bases and J by 6 bases, leaving 16 bases between them. The CDR3 has 13 residues. The germline CDR1 and CDR2 sequences are SGHRS and YFSETQ. The CDR3 DNA sequence: TGCGCCAGCTGGACTGTCGGGGGCGCTGAAGCTTTCTTT. Its translation is CASWTVGGAEAFF.

The V gene is TRBV5-1, the J gene TRBJ1-2; TRBD1 matches at 9 bases. Germline loops: CDR1 SGHRS, CDR2 YFSETQ. The CDR3 has 15 amino acids. The junction had 9 bases not matched to a gene; V was cut back by 5 bases and J by 4 bases. CDR3 sequence reads: CASSSAGTGFYGYTF. The CDR3 DNA sequence: TGCGCCAGCAGTTCGGCAGGGACAGGGTTCTATGGCTACACCTTC.

This clone was counted once. This chain links TRBV6-1 with TRBJ1-2; the D is unclear. This CDR3 has 14 amino acids. The V end lost 7 bases, the J end lost 3 bases, and 15 bases lay between the germline ends. Per germline, CDR1 MNHNS and CDR2 SASEGT. The CDR3 protein is CASTAIAPDYGYTF. The CDR3 DNA follows: TGTGCCAGCACGGCCATCGCCCCTGACTATGGCTACACCTTC.

The chain is built from TRBV11-2 and TRBJ1-1; D uncertain. CDR1 SGHAT and CDR2 FQNNGV come from the germline V gene. Between the trimmed V and J ends, which lost 4 bases and 3 bases, there was a span of 9 bases. The CDR3 runs 13 residues. In DNA, the CDR3 is TGTGCCAGCAGCTCTTCAGCGTACACTGAAGCTTTCTTT. Its protein is CASSSSAYTEAFF.

The chain couples TRBV13 to TRBJ2-3, with D unresolved. V was shortened by 6 bases and J by 2 bases, with 6 bases between the two germline ends. CDR1 and CDR2 from the germline V gene are PRHDT and FYEKMQ (reference sequence). The CDR3 consists of 12 residues. The CDR3 region is CASSFDTDTQYF. CDR3 nucleotides: TGTGCCAGCAGTTTTGACACAGATACGCAGTATTTT.

The chain employs TRBV25-1 and TRBJ2-7, with D possibly called TRBD1 or TRBD2 (5 bases each). The CDR3 has 15 amino acids. V was pared by 4 bases and J by 6 bases, with 19 bases between. Germline lookup yields CDR1 MGHDK and CDR2 SYGVNS. CDR3 sequence (DNA): TGTGCCAGCAGTGCACCTACGGGGCCCTTGTCCGAGCAGTACTTC. Its protein product is CASSAPTGPLSEQYF.